Presented here are 20 T cell receptor beta chains from one specimen sequenced in a study of radiation and T cells in renal cell carcinoma. Here immunoSEQ multiplex PCR was the method, and the copy in TCRdb shows in-frame clones only, minus some. Of 100,000 to 150,000 clones in the sample, more than 75% are singletons; the top ten hold 5% to 6%. Described time point: blood 2 weeks post-SBRT. Treatment: 15 Gy SBRT to primary tumor, nephrectomy 4 weeks later. The sample consisted of blood, taken from a patient whose treatment included radiotherapy and nephrectomy. The receptors come from a woman aged 65 to 85 with renal cell carcinoma.

The chain carries TRBV27 and TRBJ2-7; TRBD1 might be the D (6 bases). Trimming removed 2 bases from V and 5 bases from J, with 16 bases in between. This CDR3 contains 15 residues. Germline loops: CDR1 MNHEY, CDR2 SMNVEV (reference sequence). The chain's CDR3 is CASSLRGDRLDEQYF. Here the CDR3 DNA reads TGTGCCAGCAGTTTAAGGGGAGACAGGCTCGACGAGCAGTACTTC.

About this clone itself: An end of the junction differs from the germline gene, which may be a read error. This chain links TRBV7-2 with TRBJ1-5; TRBD1 matches 9 bases. This CDR3 contains 15 residues. Germline V gene data show CDR1 as SGHTA and CDR2 as FQGNSA. The CDR3 DNA is TGTGCCAGCAGCGTTCAGGGACAGGGCAACCAGCCCCAGCATTTT. Translated, it gives CASSVQGQGNQPQHF.

CDR3 sequence: CASSQGRGFSTDTQYF. The CDR3 DNA sequence: TGTGCCAGCAGCCAAGGACGGGGTTTTAGCACAGATACGCAGTATTTT. V and J are TRBV14 and TRBJ2-3, with a possible D match to TRBD2 (5 bases). This CDR3 has 16 amino acids. Germline CDR1 reads SGHDN; CDR2 reads FVKESK. The V end lost 1 base, the J end lost 0 bases, and 11 bases lay between the germline ends.

CDR3 sequence reads: CASSLRGTSGQETQYF. The CDR3 DNA follows: TGTGCCAGCAGCCTCCGAGGGACTAGCGGCCAAGAGACCCAGTACTTC. The rearrangement uses TRBV9 and TRBJ2-5, with 11 nucleotides matching TRBD2. The CDR3 loop spans 16 amino acids. Per germline, CDR1 SGDLS and CDR2 YYNGEE. V was clipped by 4 bases and J by 1 base; unmatched bases: 6.

CDR3 coding DNA: TGTGCCAGCAGCCAAGAGGGAGAGCAGTACTTC. It encodes CASSQEGEQYF. The V and J genes are TRBV4-2 and TRBJ2-7; D unresolved. Germline CDR1 reads LGHNA; CDR2 reads YNFKEQ. This CDR3 spans 11 amino acids. The V end was cut by 0 bases, the J end by 7 bases, with 4 bases between.

V and J are TRBV19 and TRBJ1-2, with 8 bases matching TRBD1. After removal of 3 bases from V and 0 bases from J, the junction contained 6 bases not matched to a gene. Per germline, CDR1 LNHDA and CDR2 SQIVND (reference sequence). CDR3 size: 16 residues. DNA of the CDR3: TGTGCCAGTAGTATCAGGGGGCGCGGAGCTAACTATGGCTACACCTTC. It encodes CASSIRGRGANYGYTF.

This clone was counted only a few times. The CDR3 DNA reads as TGTGCCAGCAGTGCGACAGGGGGCGCTTACGAGCAGTACTTC. It encodes CASSATGGAYEQYF. The V gene is TRBV28, the J gene TRBJ2-7; 10 bases are shared with TRBD1. This CDR3 region has 14 residues. Trimming cost V 5 bases and J 4 bases; bases outside gene matches: 5. The germline V gene has CDR1 MDHEN and CDR2 SYDVKM.

In regard to this clone: Other DNA sequences in the same sample also yield this CDR3. The gene calls are TRBV6-1 and TRBJ1-1; TRBD1 matches at 7 bases. V lost 3 bases to trimming and J lost 10 bases; unmatched junction nucleotides: 8. From germline, CDR1 is MNHNS and CDR2 SASEGT. CDR3 length equals 13 residues. The CDR3 coding sequence is TGTGCCAGCAGTGAGTGGACAGGCAGTGGAGCTTTCTTT. It codes for CASSEWTGSGAFF.

The J gene is TRBJ2-5, the V gene TRBV9, with D unresolved. CDR3 length: 14 amino acids. CDR1 is SGDLS, CDR2 YYNGEE, per germline. V was cut by 0 bases and J by 5 bases, with 11 bases left in between. This CDR3 reads CASSVGSQIETQYF. The CDR3 DNA sequence: TGTGCCAGCAGCGTAGGGTCACAGATCGAGACCCAGTACTTC.

The chain uses TRBV19 and TRBJ1-1; 12 positions match TRBD1. The CDR3 consists of 14 residues. V shed 5 bases and J 5 bases; nucleotides not matched to a gene: 3. Germline lookup yields CDR1 LNHDA and CDR2 SQIVND (reference sequence). This CDR3 is CASSGTGGGTEAFF. DNA of the CDR3: TGTGCCAGTAGTGGGACAGGGGGCGGGACTGAAGCTTTCTTT.

The chain links TRBV4-1 to TRBJ1-4; D may be TRBD1 (5 bases). The CDR3 is made up of 14 amino acids. Germline V lookup: CDR1 MGHRA, CDR2 YSYEKL. Trimming shortened V by 3 bases and J by 5 bases, and 10 bases separated the two germline ends. The CDR3 sequence is CASSQGQKNEKLFF. DNA for the CDR3: TGCGCCAGCAGCCAGGGGCAGAAAAATGAAAAACTGTTTTTT.

This clone has only one observation. The V gene is TRBV13, the J gene TRBJ1-1, with no clear D. V lost 5 bases to trimming and J lost 1 base, with 5 bases between them. The germline V gene encodes CDR1 PRHDT and CDR2 FYEKMQ (reference sequence). The CDR3 is 12 residues long. This chain's CDR3 is CASSSKNTEAFF. The CDR3 DNA follows: TGTGCCAGCAGCAGTAAGAACACTGAAGCTTTCTTT.

V gene TRBV29-1 combines with J gene TRBJ1-2; TRBD1 aligns across 9 bases. Germline CDR1 reads SQVTM; CDR2 reads ANQGSEA. The CDR3 consists of 14 residues. The junction had 5 bases not matched to a gene; V was cut back by 3 bases and J by 3 bases. CDR3 nucleotides: TGCAGCGTTGATCCCGGGACAGGGTACTATGGCTACACCTTC. Protein sequence: CSVDPGTGYYGYTF.

CDR3 bases: TGTGCCAGCAGGAAACAGGGACTCGAGAACACTGAAGCTTTCTTT. It translates to CASRKQGLENTEAFF. The chain has TRBV6-4 and TRBJ1-1; TRBD1 is a possible D gene (6 bases). The CDR3 contains 15 residues. Trimming cost V 6 bases and J 1 base, with 15 bases left between them. CDR1 and CDR2 from the germline V gene are MRHNA and SNTAGT.

The chain joins TRBV5-8 to TRBJ1-2; no definite D call. V was cut by 6 bases and J by 4 bases, with 13 bases left in between. The germline V gene encodes CDR1 SGHTS and CDR2 YDEGEE. This CDR3 comprises 13 residues. CDR3 loop: CASTSRPPYGYTF. Written as DNA, the CDR3 is TGTGCCAGCACCTCCCGGCCGCCCTATGGCTACACCTTC.

This clone was found once. CDR3 amino acids: CASSPLGWVYEQYF. CDR3 nucleotide sequence: TGCGCCAGCAGCCCCCTAGGATGGGTCTACGAGCAGTACTTC. The rearrangement links TRBV5-1 to TRBJ2-7; D gene uncertain. Germline values: CDR1 SGHRS, CDR2 YFSETQ. Trimming shortened V by 4 bases and J by 3 bases, and 14 bases separated the two germline ends. The length of the CDR3 is 14 residues. Looking up the rest from reference TRBV5-1 and TRBJ2-7 gives the full variable domain: KAGVTQTPRYLIKTRGQQVTLSCSPISGHRSVSWYQQTPGQGLQFLFEYFSETQRNKGNFPGRFSGRQFSNSRSEMNVSTLELGDSALYLCASSPLGWVYEQYFGPGTRLTVT.

The CDR3 DNA sequence: TGTGCCAGCAGTGCTCTAGCGGGGAACACCGGGGAGCTGTTTTTT. Its translation: CASSALAGNTGELFF. The chain employs TRBV2 and TRBJ2-2; 8 nucleotides agree with TRBD2. The junction had 2 bases not matched to a gene; V was cut back by 4 bases and J by 1 base. Germline CDR1 is SNHLY and CDR2 is FYNNEI. This CDR3 contains 15 residues. Full variable domain (remainder filled in from reference TRBV2 and TRBJ2-2): EPEVTQTPSHQVTQMGQEVILRCVPISNHLYFYWYRQILGQKVEFLVSFYNNEISEKSEIFDDQFSVERPDGSNFTLKIRSTKLEDSAMYFCASSALAGNTGELFFGEGSRLTVL.

The chain is built from TRBV2 and TRBJ2-7; D is possibly TRBD1 (5 bases). Germline loops: CDR1 SNHLY, CDR2 FYNNEI. The CDR3 is 14 residues long. Trimming removed 7 bases from V and 6 bases from J, with 19 bases in between. The CDR3 DNA reads as TGTGCCAGCACCCCTAGGGGCAGGGAAGGCGAGCAGTACTTC. Translating gives CASTPRGREGEQYF.

The chain couples TRBV9 to TRBJ2-3; D possibly corresponds to TRBD2 (7 bases). The V gene's germline CDR1 is SGDLS and CDR2 YYNGEE. The CDR3 is 15 residues long. With 3 bases removed from V and 7 bases from J, the gap between germline ends came to 18 bases. The CDR3 region has the DNA TGTGCCAGCAGCGACTCGGGGGGCCTGGGAAATACGCAGTATTTT. It is translated as CASSDSGGLGNTQYF.

The chain couples TRBV15 to TRBJ2-1, with TRBD1 matching over 7 bases. V was pared by 1 base and J by 7 bases, with 7 bases of the junction left unmatched. This CDR3 has 15 amino acids. In germline, CDR1 is LNHNV, CDR2 YYDKDF (reference sequence). The CDR3 sequence is CATSRGRGPENEQFF. The CDR3 DNA follows: TGTGCCACCAGCAGAGGTAGGGGGCCGGAGAATGAGCAGTTCTTC.